These 2 T cell receptor beta chains share one sample of origin, sequenced in a study of T cell repertoires in cytomegalovirus infection. TCRdb analysed the reads with MiXCR anew, one entry per CDR3 protein. Of about 740,000 distinct CDR3 sequences listed, about 40% are singletons. The sequencing sample was made of PBMCs. Receptors originate from a human donor in good health (CMV status not recorded). Some clones in this sample may be carry-over from other donors' samples.

Of note for this clonotype: A single base separates this from a much larger clone, so it may be a read error. The V and J genes are TRBV7-2 and TRBJ2-1; maybe TRBD2 (5 bases). The CDR3 spans 12 residues. Looked up from germline, CDR1 is SGHTA and CDR2 is FQGNSA. The germline V and J ends were trimmed by 5 bases and 7 bases, with 9 bases remaining between them. CDR3 sequence reads: CTSSVSANEQFF. The CDR3 nucleotides read TGTACCAGCAGCGTTAGCGCGAATGAGCAGTTCTTC.

V is TRBV5-1 and J is TRBJ1-2; D gene ambiguous. This CDR3 has 13 amino acids. Trimming removed 2 bases at V and 2 bases at J, with 7 bases between. CDR1 is SGHRS and CDR2 is YFSETQ in the germline V gene. CDR3: CASSFKANYGYTF. The CDR3 DNA is TGCGCCAGCAGCTTTAAAGCGAACTATGGCTACACCTTC.